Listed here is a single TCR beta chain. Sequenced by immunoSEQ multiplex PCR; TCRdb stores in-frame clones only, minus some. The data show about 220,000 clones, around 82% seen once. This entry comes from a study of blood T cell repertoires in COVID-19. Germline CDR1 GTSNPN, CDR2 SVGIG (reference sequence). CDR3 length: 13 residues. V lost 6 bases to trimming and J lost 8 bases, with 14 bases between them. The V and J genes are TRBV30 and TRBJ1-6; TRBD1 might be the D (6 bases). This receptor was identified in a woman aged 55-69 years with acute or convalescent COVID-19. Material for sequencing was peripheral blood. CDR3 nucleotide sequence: TGTGCCTGTAATGGGGGCTTGGATTCACCCCTCCACTTT. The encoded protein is CACNGGLDSPLHF. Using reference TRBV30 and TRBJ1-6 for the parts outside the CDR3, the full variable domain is SQTIHQWPATLVQPVGSPLSLECTVEGTSNPNLYWYRQAAGRGLQLLFYSVGIGQISSEVPQNLSASRPQDRQFILSSKKLLLSDSGFYLCACNGGLDSPLHFGNGTRLTVT.